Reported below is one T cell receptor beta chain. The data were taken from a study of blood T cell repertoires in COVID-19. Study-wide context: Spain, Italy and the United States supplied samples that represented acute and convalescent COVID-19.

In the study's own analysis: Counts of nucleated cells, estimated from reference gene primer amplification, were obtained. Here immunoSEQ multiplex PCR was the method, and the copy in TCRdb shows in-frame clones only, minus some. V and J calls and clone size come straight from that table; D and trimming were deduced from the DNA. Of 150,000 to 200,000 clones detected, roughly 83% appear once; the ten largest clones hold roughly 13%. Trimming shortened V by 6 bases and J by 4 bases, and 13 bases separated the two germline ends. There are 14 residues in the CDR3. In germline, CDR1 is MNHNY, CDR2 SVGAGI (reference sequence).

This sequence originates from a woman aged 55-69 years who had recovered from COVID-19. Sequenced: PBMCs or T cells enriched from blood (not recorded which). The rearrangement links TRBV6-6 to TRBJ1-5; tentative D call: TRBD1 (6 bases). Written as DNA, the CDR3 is TGTGCCAGCAGGACTTACAGGGTGAATCAGCCCCAGCATTTT. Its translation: CASRTYRVNQPQHF.